This T cell receptor (beta chain) comes out of a study of spatial heterogeneity in lung cancer (dated 2019 in TCRdb). Turning to the overall study: Beta-chain transcripts were consistently detected in greater numbers than alpha-chain transcripts, which likely reflected higher beta-chain transcript abundance. In tumor regions, TCR transcript counts showed a strong correlation with a T cell transcriptional module score derived from matched bulk RNA-seq. In the raw uncorrected reads, each unique combination of TCR and UMI appeared more than ten times on average. In non-small cell lung cancer, the study quantitatively compared TCR alpha and beta repertoires across several tumor regions, matched nontumor lung, and blood. TCR repertoire features were related to nonsynonymous mutation counts determined by whole-exome sequencing of tumor tissue. Both alpha and beta chains were TCR-sequenced in samples taken at surgery, namely 220 tumor regions, roughly 64 matched nontumor lung samples and approximately 51 PBMC samples. Broad study findings and their caveats: A correlation was observed between the number of expanded intratumoral alpha and beta TCRs and the tumor nonsynonymous mutation count. Confirming at a functional level the hypothesis that regional TCRs recognize regional mutations was considered to require additional single-cell paired TCR alpha and beta sequencing. Estimated TCR-seq coverage of tumor T cells was only approximately 7.4% for alpha chains and about 12% for beta chains. The count of ubiquitous expanded TCRs correlated with the count of ubiquitous nonsynonymous mutations, and the count of regional expanded TCRs correlated with the count of regional nonsynonymous mutations.

V loses 6 bases of germline sequence and J loses 6 bases, and the interval between the two ends is 17 bases. The CDR3 holds 14 amino acids from the cysteine to the phenylalanine. Here the CDR3 DNA is all that survives: 42 bases in frame from base 1. Library prep was done by 5' RACE. Sequencing was performed on a NextSeq 500. To allow correction of PCR and sequencing errors, the TCR library protocol tagged every TCR cDNA molecule with a unique molecular identifier. Regarding the original processing steps: TCR identification, UMI-based error correction and CDR3 extraction were performed with Decombinator tools. TCRs above a frequency of 2 per 1,000, corresponding to the top 1% of the tumor frequency distribution, were defined as expanded. Expanded tumor TCRs were classed as regional if statistically deemed absent (corrected P<0.05) from at least one tumor region, otherwise ubiquitous. Renyi diversity was calculated using the R vegan package after each repertoire was subsampled 100 times to 5,000 TCRs. CDR3 similarity networks were constructed using string-kernel similarity of amino acid triplets, with links drawn between CDR3s whose pairwise similarity was above 0.82. TCRdb reprocessing: public reads trimmed at Q25 with fastp, clones called with MiXCR, in-frame beta chains kept. Entries are consolidated by CDR3 protein sequence, retaining the most common genes and DNA. TCRdb assigned the V and J calls; the authors' analysis was not used. The sample table records over 15,000 distinct CDR3 sequences; approximately 6.2% of these occur just once. The top ten clonotypes cover roughly 6.6% of the sample.

This clonotype was observed a few times. What antigen it recognizes has not been identified. The input lacks base qualities; no much larger clone sits a single base away. Because the library targeted alpha chains, this beta chain is an off-target read whose size means little. The sample's time point label, decoded: sample taken at primary tumor resection. Samples were obtained from over 70 patients with early-stage, untreated non-small cell lung cancer from the lung TRACERx cohort. Whole RNA extracted from tumor and nontumor lung tissue, or from cryopreserved PBMC samples, was used for TCR sequencing without cell sorting. Only patients with enough RNA available from two or more tumor regions were chosen for TCR sequencing. Before selection, tumor and adjacent nontumor lung specimens were reviewed by a lung pathologist.

Source: lung tumor tissue, taken at surgery. The receptor's source is a male donor with early-stage non-small cell lung cancer. The chain is encoded by TRBV12-3 or TRBV12-4 joined to TRBJ1-2, and TRBD1 may be the D gene, going by 5 matching bases. The DNA is as follows: TGTGCCAGCAGCTCTACCCCCGGGGCCGATGGCTACACCTTC. This translates into CASSSTPGADGYTF.